This TCR beta chain derives from a study of blood T cell repertoires in COVID-19. On the study more broadly: Samples representing acute and convalescent COVID-19 were sourced from the United States, Italy and Spain.

Those enrolled, adults aged about 18 to 95 years, came from 20 to 25 US areas. Participants were placed into cohorts based on the clinical history they reported. J lost 0 bases, V lost 0 bases, and 4 bases had no gene match. The CDR3 length is 18 residues. Germline V gene lookup returns CDR1 SGHRS and CDR2 YFSETQ. In the source study's methods: Amplification with reference gene primers provided the estimates of nucleated cell counts. Here immunoSEQ multiplex PCR was the method, and the copy in TCRdb shows in-frame clones only, minus some. V and J calls and clone size come straight from that table; D and trimming were deduced from the DNA. The sample shows 320,000 or so clones, over 75% of them seen only once.

The sample taken for sequencing was PBMCs or T cells enriched from blood (not recorded which). The receptor's source is a man aged 25 to 45 who had recovered from COVID-19. V gene TRBV5-1 combines with J gene TRBJ2-6; 9 positions agree with TRBD1. The CDR3 loop reads CASSLAGTGSSGANVLTF. Written as DNA, the CDR3 is TGCGCCAGCAGCTTGGCTGGGACAGGGTCCTCTGGGGCCAACGTCCTGACTTTC.